The source of this T cell receptor beta chain is a study of cytomegalovirus exposure and HLA in healthy donors. The primer mix had 60 Vbeta and 13 Jbeta primers. The protocol was immunoSEQ multiplex PCR, while the TCRdb copy is restricted to in-frame clones and leaves out a portion. Here the sample spans roughly 100,000 clones, roughly 71% being singletons. The CDR3 has 16 amino acids. Germline CDR1 reads KGHSH; CDR2 reads LQKENI. The V segment lost 3 bases and the J segment 3 bases; nucleotides outside the gene matches: 7. Input material: PBMCs. The receptor was isolated from a man aged 35-49 years in good health and CMV-seropositive. This chain joins TRBV18 and TRBJ2-7; TRBD2 agrees at 11 bases. As DNA, the CDR3 is TGTGCCAGCTCACCCACGGAGACTAGCGGGGTCTACGAGCAGTACTTC. It encodes CASSPTETSGVYEQYF.